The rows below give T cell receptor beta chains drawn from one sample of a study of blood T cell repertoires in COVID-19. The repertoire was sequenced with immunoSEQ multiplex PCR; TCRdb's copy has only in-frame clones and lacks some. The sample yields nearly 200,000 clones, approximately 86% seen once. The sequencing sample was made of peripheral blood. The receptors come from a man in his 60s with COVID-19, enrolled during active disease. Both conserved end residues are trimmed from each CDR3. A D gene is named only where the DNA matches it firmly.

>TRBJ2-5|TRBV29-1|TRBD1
SVAHRGQETQY
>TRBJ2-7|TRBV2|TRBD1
ASSGSTGAYEQY
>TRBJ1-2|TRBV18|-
ASSPPETELYGYT
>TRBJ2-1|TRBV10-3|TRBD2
AIRPGTSGSDEQF
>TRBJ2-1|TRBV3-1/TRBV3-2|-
ASSQGVYGGQF
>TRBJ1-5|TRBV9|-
ASSEGVVEQPQH
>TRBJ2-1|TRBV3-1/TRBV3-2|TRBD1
ASSRSGTGIVNEQF
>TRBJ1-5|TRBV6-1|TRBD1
ASSETGERQPQH
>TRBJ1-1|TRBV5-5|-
ASSLAMGHLNTEAF
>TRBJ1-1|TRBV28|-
ASSPTGRSTEAF
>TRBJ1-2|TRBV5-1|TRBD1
ASSSDRGYDGYT
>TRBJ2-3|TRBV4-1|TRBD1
ASSQVQTGASTDTQY
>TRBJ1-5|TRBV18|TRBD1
ASSPDRSNQPQH
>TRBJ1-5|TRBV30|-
AWSQGSNQPQH
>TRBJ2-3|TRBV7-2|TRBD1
ASSLGQGVIDTQY
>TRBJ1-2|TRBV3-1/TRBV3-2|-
ASSQDPKGGYGYT
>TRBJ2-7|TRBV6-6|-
ASSYLRTNYEQY
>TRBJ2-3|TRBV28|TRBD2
ASRQSSGRVSDTQY
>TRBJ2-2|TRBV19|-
ASNWGRATGELF
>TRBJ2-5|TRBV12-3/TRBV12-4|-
ASSLQGRETQY
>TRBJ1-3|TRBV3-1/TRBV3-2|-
ASSVSGAGNTIY
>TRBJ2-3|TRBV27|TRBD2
ASSPRTSSTDTQY
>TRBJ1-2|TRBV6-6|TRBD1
ASSFRGTGGSGYT
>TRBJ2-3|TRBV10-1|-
ASNQASTDTQY
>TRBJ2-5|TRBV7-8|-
ASSLAGGETQY
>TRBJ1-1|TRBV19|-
ASSIGPYFLYTEAF
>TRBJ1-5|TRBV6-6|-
ASSRSQGYQPQH
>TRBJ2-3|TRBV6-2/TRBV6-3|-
ASSARGGSFTDTQY
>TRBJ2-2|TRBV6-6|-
ASSPRRRTEITGELF
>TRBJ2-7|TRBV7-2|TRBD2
ASSPLGTSGREQY
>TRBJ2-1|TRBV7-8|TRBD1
ASSPGTGRGEF
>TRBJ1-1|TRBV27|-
ASSFTGSAEAF
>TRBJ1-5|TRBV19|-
ASSIGPTGGNQPQH
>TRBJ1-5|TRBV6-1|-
ASSERAAYSNQPQH
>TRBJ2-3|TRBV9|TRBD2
ASCAGLAGRDTQY
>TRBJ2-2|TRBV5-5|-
ASSWEERHGELF
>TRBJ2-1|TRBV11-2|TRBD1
ASSLEGQGYNEQF
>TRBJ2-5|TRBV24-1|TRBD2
ATSDFKGREGQETQY
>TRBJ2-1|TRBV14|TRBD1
ATATGGNEQF
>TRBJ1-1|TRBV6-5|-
ASSYGSEAF
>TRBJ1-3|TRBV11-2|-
ASSLIVAEGSGNTIY
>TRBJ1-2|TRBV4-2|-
ASSQTQGTSYGYT
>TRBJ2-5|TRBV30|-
AWSGRGPETQY